Sequencing of this TCR beta chain was carried out in a study of blood T cell repertoires in COVID-19. Study-wide background: Sources were T cells, B-cell-depleted T cells, or PBMCs; the material itself was cDNA or gDNA.

In the original analysis: Reference gene primer amplification gave nucleated cell count estimates. Profiled with immunoSEQ multiplex PCR; TCRdb holds only in-frame clones, not every one. V and J calls and clone size follow that table, whereas D and trimming were derived from the DNA. The top ten hold 15% to 20% of the sample, which has some 160,000 clones, around four fifths seen once. From germline, CDR1 is SGHTA and CDR2 FQGTGA. CDR3 length: 14 amino acids. V trimming: 4 bases; J trimming: 0 bases; junction bases outside the gene matches: 2. The chain employs TRBV7-3 and TRBJ1-1; 7 bases align to TRBD1. This receptor was identified in a woman aged 70 to 79 who had recovered from COVID-19. Sequenced: peripheral blood. CDR3 protein: CASSSQGLNTEAFF. The CDR3 nucleotides read TGTGCCAGCAGCTCACAGGGGCTGAACACTGAAGCTTTCTTT.